This record looks at one T cell receptor beta chain sequence and its context. This record comes from a study of blood T cell repertoires in COVID-19. The CDR3 spans 12 residues. Between the trimmed V and J ends, which lost 5 bases and 7 bases, there was a span of 11 bases. Assay: immunoSEQ multiplex PCR; the TCRdb copy retains only in-frame clones and omits some. Here the sample spans some 510,000 clones, 70% to 90% being singletons. Recovered participants had two consecutive negative NP/OP PCR tests, healthcare professional clearance, or symptom resolution. J is TRBJ1-2 and V is TRBV12-3 or TRBV12-4; tentatively, D is TRBD1 (5 bases). The specimen was PBMCs or T cells enriched from blood (not recorded which). This receptor was obtained from a woman aged 40 to 49 who had recovered from COVID-19. CDR3 DNA sequence: TGTGCCAGCAGTCGGGGGGAGGTTGGCTACACCTTC. This sequence encodes CASSRGEVGYTF.